These T cell receptor beta chains were read from a single sample in a study of CD8+CD57+ T cells in acquired aplastic anemia. TCRdb fed the reads into MiXCR, producing one record per CDR3 protein. The data contain some 200,000 distinct CDR3 sequences, 48% of them singletons. Sequenced: sorted CD4+, CD8+, or CD8+CD57+ T cells (not recorded which) from PBMCs. The receptors here all came from a human donor with aplastic anemia. CDR3s include the opening cysteine and the closing phenylalanine or tryptophan. A D gene is named only where the DNA matches it firmly. Clone size is not always given. Where it is, it says once, few, many or a class for expanded clones.

V gene,J gene,D gene,clone size,CDR3 protein,CDR3 DNA
TRBV20-1,TRBJ1-1,TRBD1,NA,CSARETKTGGEAFF,TGCAGTGCTAGAGAAACGAAGACAGGGGGGGAAGCTTTCTTT
TRBV19,TRBJ2-7,NA,few,CASSAPFGTPYEQYF,TGTGCCAGTAGTGCACCCTTCGGGACTCCGTACGAGCAGTACTTC
TRBV19,TRBJ2-1,NA,NA,CASSIRGWGSTYNEQFF,TGTGCCAGTAGTATCCGAGGATGGGGGTCGACCTACAATGAGCAGTTCTTC
TRBV2,TRBJ1-2,NA,NA,CASSVQAYGYTF,TGTGCCAGCAGTGTCCAGGCCTATGGCTACACCTTC
TRBV12-5,TRBJ1-2,TRBD1,many,CASGRGQGDGYTF,TGTGCTAGTGGCCGAGGACAGGGGGATGGCTACACCTTC
TRBV20-1,TRBJ1-6,NA,many,CSARKDGSYNSPLHF,TGCAGTGCTAGAAAAGACGGCTCCTATAATTCACCCCTCCACTTT
TRBV5-6,TRBJ2-3,TRBD1,NA,CASSLKGQFTDTQYF,TGTGCCAGCAGCTTGAAGGGACAGTTCACAGATACGCAGTATTTT
TRBV5-4,TRBJ1-1,NA,NA,CASGSLVESRNTEAFF,TGTGCCAGCGGCTCCCTAGTAGAGTCGAGAAACACTGAAGCTTTCTTT
TRBV6-2/TRBV6-3,TRBJ2-3,NA,many,CASTQTARPIGTQYF,TGTGCCAGCACCCAGACTGCCCGCCCCATTGGGACGCAGTATTTT
TRBV3-1,TRBJ2-7,NA,NA,CASSFQRSGEQYF,TGTGCCAGCAGCTTCCAGAGGTCTGGGGAGCAGTACTTC
TRBV7-3,TRBJ2-2,TRBD1,few,CASSSQGANGELFF,TGTGCCAGCAGCTCACAGGGGGCGAACGGGGAGCTGTTTTTT
TRBV10-3,TRBJ1-1,NA,NA,CAIGNGGMNTEAFF,TGTGCCATCGGCAATGGAGGGATGAACACTGAAGCTTTCTTT
TRBV20-1,TRBJ2-2,TRBD2,NA,CSASLGGSTGELFF,TGCAGTGCTAGTCTCGGGGGGAGCACCGGGGAGCTGTTTTTT
TRBV6-1,TRBJ2-5,TRBD1,few,CASSPHQDRVGTQYF,TGTGCCAGCAGTCCTCATCAGGACAGGGTCGGGACCCAGTACTTC
TRBV12-3/TRBV12-4,TRBJ1-3,NA,many,CASSFMGHSGNTIYF,TGTGCCAGCAGTTTCATGGGACACTCTGGAAACACCATATATTTT
TRBV9,TRBJ1-2,NA,NA,CASSVETAYGYTF,TGTGCCAGCAGCGTAGAGACAGCCTATGGCTACACCTTC
TRBV30,TRBJ2-7,NA,many,CAWSVGGVYEQYF,TGTGCCTGGAGTGTAGGAGGGGTCTACGAGCAGTACTTC
TRBV10-3,TRBJ2-1,TRBD1,few,CASSLTTGPYNEQFF,TGTGCCAGCAGTTTGACGACAGGGCCCTACAATGAGCAGTTCTTC
TRBV10-3,TRBJ2-7,NA,many,CAIRARVDYEQYF,TGTGCCATCAGGGCCAGGGTAGACTACGAGCAGTACTTC
TRBV7-9,TRBJ1-2,NA,many,CASSFPLLTANYGYTF,TGTGCCAGCAGCTTCCCTCTCCTGACAGCCAACTATGGCTACACCTTC
TRBV7-2,TRBJ1-3,TRBD1,NA,CATGGQIGNTIYF,TGTGCCACAGGGGGGCAGATTGGAAACACCATATATTTT
TRBV24-1,TRBJ2-1,NA,NA,CATSDLNTYNEQFF,TGTGCCACCAGTGATTTGAACACCTACAATGAGCAGTTCTTC
TRBV5-4,TRBJ2-3,TRBD1,NA,CASSAGGGGTDMQYF,TGTGCCAGCAGCGCAGGGGGTGGGGGCACAGATATGCAGTATTTT
TRBV10-1,TRBJ2-7,NA,NA,CAISESDRYEQYF,TGTGCCATCAGTGAGTCTGACAGATACGAGCAGTACTTC
TRBV9,TRBJ1-2,NA,few,CASSVWDPGLGYTF,TGTGCCAGCAGCGTATGGGACCCAGGCCTTGGCTACACCTTC
TRBV4-2,TRBJ1-1,NA,few,CASSQVGPDTEAFF,TGTGCCAGCAGCCAAGTTGGACCGGACACTGAAGCTTTCTTT
TRBV10-3,TRBJ1-5,NA,NA,CAISGEQEITQPQHF,TGTGCCATCAGTGGCGAACAGGAGATAACCCAGCCCCAGCATTTT
TRBV15,TRBJ1-2,NA,NA,CATSRDRGGNYYGYTF,TGTGCCACCAGCAGAGATCGGGGAGGGAATTACTATGGCTACACCTTC
TRBV7-9,TRBJ2-5,TRBD1,few,CASKSLDRVKETQYF,TGTGCCAGCAAATCCTTGGACAGGGTGAAAGAGACCCAGTACTTC
TRBV20-1,TRBJ2-4,NA,few,CSAAGPAKNIQYF,TGCAGTGCCGCCGGGCCAGCCAAAAACATTCAGTACTTC
TRBV29-1,TRBJ1-2,NA,many,CSVEKGPNYGYTF,TGCAGCGTTGAAAAGGGGCCCAACTATGGCTACACCTTC
TRBV29-1,TRBJ1-2,NA,NA,CSVETTISNYGYTF,TGCAGCGTTGAAACAACAATCTCTAACTATGGCTACACCTTC
TRBV11-1,TRBJ1-6,TRBD1,NA,CASSQLTGYNSPLHF,TGTGCCAGCAGCCAATTGACAGGGTACAATTCACCCCTCCACTTT
TRBV29-1,TRBJ2-5,TRBD2,NA,CSVEASGKAETQYF,TGCAGCGTTGAAGCTAGCGGAAAGGCGGAGACCCAGTACTTC
TRBV19,TRBJ2-5,NA,few,CASSPVNTETQYF,TGTGCCAGTAGCCCTGTCAATACGGAGACCCAGTACTTC
TRBV25-1,TRBJ1-6,NA,NA,CASSESGIHSPLHF,TGTGCCAGCAGTGAGTCGGGGATCCATTCACCCCTCCACTTT
TRBV2,TRBJ1-6,NA,few,CASRLPPTF,TGTGCCAGCAGGTTACCTCCAACATTT
TRBV7-3,TRBJ2-7,TRBD2,NA,CASSPRTSGIPYEQYF,TGTGCCAGCAGCCCCCGGACTAGCGGGATTCCCTACGAGCAGTACTTC
TRBV7-9,TRBJ1-1,NA,NA,CASVPQNTEAFF,TGTGCCAGCGTACCACAGAACACTGAAGCTTTCTTT
TRBV7-9,TRBJ1-2,NA,many,CASSLATGFDGYTF,TGTGCCAGCAGCTTAGCTACAGGGTTTGATGGCTACACCTTC
TRBV7-2,TRBJ1-6,NA,many,CASIPGIKGSPLHF,TGTGCCAGCATTCCCGGAATTAAGGGATCACCCCTCCACTTT
TRBV7-9,TRBJ1-2,NA,NA,CATRGDGYTF,TGTGCCACCCGGGGGGATGGCTACACCTTC
TRBV19,TRBJ2-7,TRBD1,NA,CASSRQGSSYEQYF,TGTGCCAGTAGCCGACAGGGTAGCTCCTACGAGCAGTACTTC
TRBV25-1,TRBJ2-5,TRBD2,many,CASSESNGREEETQYF,TGTGCCAGCAGTGAATCGAACGGGAGGGAAGAAGAGACCCAGTACTTC
TRBV2,TRBJ2-1,TRBD1,NA,CASRDRGPSHNEQFF,TGTGCCAGCAGGGACAGGGGGCCGAGTCACAATGAGCAGTTCTTC
TRBV2,TRBJ2-5,TRBD2,NA,CASRAGTSVGETQYF,TGTGCCAGCAGAGCCGGGACTAGCGTAGGAGAGACCCAGTACTTC
TRBV18,TRBJ1-6,NA,many,CASSEVENSPLHF,TGTGCCAGCTCAGAGGTAGAAAATTCACCCCTCCACTTT
TRBV7-9,TRBJ2-7,NA,NA,CASSLLGSYEQYF,TGTGCCAGCAGCTTGCTGGGCTCCTACGAGCAGTACTTC
TRBV25-1,TRBJ1-1,TRBD1,few,CASRGDRENTEAFF,TGTGCCAGCAGAGGGGACAGGGAGAACACTGAAGCTTTCTTT
TRBV2,TRBJ1-3,NA,few,CASGALASGNTIYF,TGTGCCAGCGGGGCTTTGGCGTCTGGAAACACCATATATTTT
TRBV19,TRBJ2-3,NA,NA,CASSMDSTDTQYF,TGTGCCAGTAGTATGGATAGCACAGATACGCAGTATTTT
TRBV20-1,TRBJ2-7,TRBD2,NA,CSASRAGGGYEQYF,TGCAGTGCTAGTAGGGCGGGGGGAGGTTACGAGCAGTACTTC
TRBV29-1,TRBJ2-1,TRBD1,NA,CSVTDRGKYNEQFF,TGCAGCGTTACCGACAGGGGGAAGTACAATGAGCAGTTCTTC
TRBV2,TRBJ1-6,NA,NA,CASTNREERNSPLHF,TGTGCCAGCACGAACAGGGAAGAGAGGAATTCACCCCTCCACTTT